Below, 23 T cell receptor beta chains from the same sample are listed, as sequenced in a study of identical twins. From the 5' RACE reads, TCRdb called clonotypes with MiXCR, one entry per CDR3 protein. Of about 460,000 distinct CDR3 sequences listed, 14% are singletons. This sample was shared with a second study, whose subject was yellow fever vaccine responses in identical twins.

The sample comprised CD4+ T cells sorted from blood. The receptors shown here come from a woman aged 18-30 years in good health.

This sequence joins TRBV7-9 and TRBJ2-1, with TRBD1 matching 11 bases. Germline V CDR1 and CDR2: SEHNR, FQNEAQ (reference sequence). Trimming cost V 2 bases and J 7 bases; bases outside gene matches: 1. CDR3 length: 14 residues. The CDR3 is CASSLRDRGNEQFF. The CDR3 DNA follows: TGTGCCAGCAGCTTAAGGGACAGGGGGAATGAGCAGTTCTTC.

This clonotype appeared a few times. The J gene is TRBJ2-1, the V gene TRBV5-6; 7 bases align to TRBD1. Germline lookup yields CDR1 SGHDT and CDR2 YYEEEE. The ends lost 2 bases at V and 8 bases at J; junction bases unmatched: 7. CDR3 length: 14 residues. The CDR3 DNA follows: TGTGCCAGCAGCTTTGACAGGGCAGCGGATGAGCAGTTCTTC. It specifies CASSFDRAADEQFF.

The table lists this clonotype with a few counts. This chain joins TRBV3-1 and TRBJ2-2; a possible D gene is TRBD2 (6 bases). Trimming removed 0 bases from V and 6 bases from J, with 26 bases in between. The CDR3 covers 20 residues. Germline CDR1 LGHDT, CDR2 YNNKEL (reference sequence). The CDR3 reads CASSQESPRLDPPRAGELFF. CDR3 nucleotide sequence: TGTGCCAGCAGCCAAGAGTCGCCGCGACTAGATCCTCCCCGCGCCGGGGAGCTGTTTTTT.

The rearrangement links TRBV27 to TRBJ2-2, with 8 bases lining up with TRBD1. This CDR3 comprises 14 residues. After removal of 7 bases from V and 1 base from J, the junction contained 2 bases not matched to a gene. CDR1 is MNHEY, CDR2 SMNVEV, per germline (reference sequence). The CDR3 here is CASKGTGNTGELFF. CDR3 nucleotide sequence: TGTGCCAGCAAAGGGACAGGGAACACCGGGGAGCTGTTTTTT.

There are a few counts of this clonotype. The chain has TRBV20-1 and TRBJ1-1; 7 bases are shared with TRBD1. This CDR3 is 13 amino acids long. V shed 5 bases, J shed 5 bases, and the junction held 8 bases outside the gene matches. Germline-derived CDR1 and CDR2 are DFQATT and SNEGSKA (reference sequence). The CDR3 DNA sequence: TGCAGTGCTTACCGGGACAGTGGGACTGAAGCTTTCTTT. The encoded protein is CSAYRDSGTEAFF.

This clonotype was counted only a few times. V gene TRBV2 combines with J gene TRBJ2-1, with TRBD2 matching over 8 bases. The CDR3 has 12 amino acids. V lost 9 bases to trimming and J lost 7 bases; unmatched junction nucleotides: 5. Germline V gene data show CDR1 as SNHLY and CDR2 as FYNNEI. The CDR3 loop reads CASKERGNEQFF. The DNA of the CDR3 is TGTGCCAGTAAGGAGCGGGGGAATGAGCAGTTCTTC.

CDR3 region: CASSPDRLFTDTQYF. The CDR3 DNA is TGTGCCAGCAGCCCAGACCGCCTATTCACAGATACGCAGTATTTT. The chain has TRBV7-2 and TRBJ2-3; D ambiguous. With 5 bases removed from V and 2 bases from J, the gap between germline ends came to 14 bases. The CDR3 runs 15 residues. Germline assignment: CDR1 SGHTA and CDR2 FQGNSA.

Only a few counts were recorded for this clonotype. The CDR3 spells CASSPTTSSWSTDTQYF. For the CDR3, the DNA is TGTGCCAGCTCACCCACGACTAGCAGTTGGAGCACAGATACGCAGTATTTT. This chain uses TRBV18 with TRBJ2-3; 7 bases are a match to TRBD2. CDR3 length: 17 residues. Looked up from germline, CDR1 is KGHSH and CDR2 is LQKENI. Trimming cost V 3 bases and J 0 bases; bases outside gene matches: 9.

The chain recombines TRBV3-1 with TRBJ2-2, with a tentative D call TRBD2 (6 bases). The length of the CDR3 is 20 residues. Trimming shortened V by 11 bases and J by 5 bases, and 36 bases separated the two germline ends. CDR1 is LGHDT, CDR2 YNNKEL, per germline (reference sequence). This chain's CDR3 is CACCQEKPSGRGRLTGELFF. Here the CDR3 DNA reads TGTGCCTGCTGCCAAGAAAAGCCCTCCGGTCGGGGGAGGCTGACCGGGGAGCTGTTTTTT.

This clonotype came up a few times. V is TRBV20-1 and J is TRBJ2-3; tentative D call: TRBD2 (5 bases). Germline lookup yields CDR1 DFQATT and CDR2 SNEGSKA (reference sequence). The V end was cut by 1 base, the J end by 5 bases, with 16 bases between. The CDR3 is 15 amino acids. CDR3 nucleotides: TGCAGTGCTAGAGTTATTGGCGGGCTCAGAGATACGCAGTATTTT. It codes for CSARVIGGLRDTQYF.

This clonotype was counted between two and nine times. The V call is TRBV5-6, the J call TRBJ2-5; tentatively, D is TRBD2 (5 bases). The CDR3 consists of 14 residues. The germline V gene has CDR1 SGHDT and CDR2 YYEEEE. V lost 0 bases to trimming and J lost 5 bases, with 11 bases between them. The CDR3 sequence: CASSLGPWRETQYF. The CDR3 DNA follows: TGTGCCAGCAGCTTGGGCCCCTGGAGGGAGACCCAGTACTTC.

This clonotype appeared many times. The genes are TRBV5-1 and TRBJ2-1, with 7 nucleotides matching TRBD1. Trimming at V came to 5 bases and at J to 4 bases, leaving 6 bases not matched to a gene. The CDR3 has 14 amino acids. Per the germline V gene, CDR1 is SGHRS and CDR2 is YFSETQ. The CDR3 nucleotides read TGCGCCAGCAGGACGACAGGGACGTACAATGAGCAGTTCTTC. Encoded protein: CASRTTGTYNEQFF.

The J gene is TRBJ2-3, the V gene TRBV5-1, with 9 bases matching TRBD2. The CDR3 has 16 amino acids. Germline trimming cut 5 bases from V and 2 bases from J; bases unmatched to any gene: 9. Germline values: CDR1 SGHRS, CDR2 YFSETQ. The CDR3 DNA follows: TGCGCCAGCAGTTTTGGGCTAGCGGGGCTCACAGATACGCAGTATTTT. Its translation: CASSFGLAGLTDTQYF.

The chain uses TRBV15 and TRBJ1-2; 7 bases align to TRBD1. The CDR3 spans 14 residues. The V gene end was trimmed by 5 bases and the J gene end by 5 bases; junction bases not matched to a gene: 8. Germline V gene data show CDR1 as LNHNV and CDR2 as YYDKDF (reference sequence). DNA for the CDR3: TGTGCCACCAGCGGATCCGGGACAGATTATGGCTACACCTTC. Translating it yields CATSGSGTDYGYTF.

V and J are TRBV28 and TRBJ2-7; TRBD1 matches at 8 bases. CDR1 MDHEN and CDR2 SYDVKM come from the germline V gene. This CDR3 region has 15 residues. The V segment lost 6 bases and the J segment 4 bases; nucleotides outside the gene matches: 11. The CDR3 region is CASRQTGAGIYEQYF. Here the CDR3 DNA reads TGTGCCAGCAGGCAGACAGGGGCAGGGATATACGAGCAGTACTTC.

V gene TRBV5-1 combines with J gene TRBJ2-6; perhaps TRBD2 as D (5 bases). The CDR3 covers 20 residues. V lost 0 bases and J 3 bases, leaving 22 bases between the germline ends. Germline lookup yields CDR1 SGHRS and CDR2 YFSETQ. The CDR3 DNA reads as TGCGCCAGCAGCTTGGAGGGTGTTGAGGTGCGGGCCAATGGGGCCAACGTCCTGACTTTC. Translated: CASSLEGVEVRANGANVLTF.

Turning to this clonotype: The CDR3 does not close with the conserved phenylalanine or tryptophan, likely indicating a read error. In DNA form, the CDR3 reads TGTGCCAGCAGTGAGACTAGTTTAACCGGGGAGCTGTTTCTT. This sequence encodes CASSETSLTGELFL. The rearrangement links TRBV28 to TRBJ2-2, with a weak D call TRBD2 (6 bases). Trimming cost V 5 bases and J 5 bases, with 12 bases left between them. Germline assignment: CDR1 MDHEN and CDR2 SYDVKM. This CDR3 has 14 amino acids.

The gene calls are TRBV5-1 and TRBJ2-2; 8 positions match TRBD1. CDR3 size: 16 residues. Per germline, CDR1 SGHRS and CDR2 YFSETQ. J was trimmed by 6 bases and V by 3 bases; bases with no gene match: 10. The CDR3 loop reads CASSSRAGGIAGELFF. CDR3 nucleotides: TGCGCCAGCAGCTCCCGAGCAGGGGGCATAGCCGGGGAGCTGTTTTTT.

The chain uses TRBV3-1 and TRBJ2-3; TRBD2 matches at 8 bases. There are 16 residues in the CDR3. Germline CDR1 reads LGHDT; CDR2 reads YNNKEL (reference sequence). The J segment lost 3 bases and the V segment lost 4 bases, leaving 9 bases of the junction unmatched. CDR3 sequence reads: CASSPPSGSDTDTQYF. The CDR3 coding sequence is TGTGCCAGCAGCCCCCCCAGCGGGAGTGATACAGATACGCAGTATTTT.

The chain has TRBV2 and TRBJ2-1; the D gene is possibly TRBD1 (7 bases). V was pared by 4 bases and J by 2 bases, with 12 bases between. Germline CDR1 is SNHLY and CDR2 is FYNNEI. The CDR3 runs 15 residues. This CDR3 reads CASSAGGITYNEQFF. In nucleotides, the CDR3 is TGTGCCAGCAGTGCAGGGGGGATCACCTACAATGAGCAGTTCTTC.

The rearrangement links TRBV29-1 to TRBJ2-5; D not certain. Looked up from germline, CDR1 is SQVTM and CDR2 is ANQGSEA. The V end was cut by 2 bases, the J end by 4 bases, with 14 bases between. This CDR3 contains 14 residues. DNA of the CDR3: TGCAGCGTTGAATGGGGATCGGGCCTAGAGACCCAGTACTTC. Residues: CSVEWGSGLETQYF.

This chain links TRBV20-1 with TRBJ2-5; perhaps TRBD2 as D (5 bases). This CDR3 is built from 13 residues. Per germline, CDR1 DFQATT and CDR2 SNEGSKA (reference sequence). The V gene lost 4 bases and the J gene lost 4 bases, with 13 bases spanning the gap. The CDR3 region is CSATSGSRETQYF. The CDR3 DNA follows: TGCAGTGCTACCTCTGGGAGCCGAGAGACCCAGTACTTC.

The table lists this clonotype with a few counts. This chain uses TRBV4-2 with TRBJ2-1, with TRBD2 as a possible D gene (6 bases). The CDR3 length is 16 residues. The germline V and J ends were trimmed by 1 base and 4 bases, with 14 bases remaining between them. Germline-derived CDR1 and CDR2 are LGHNA and YNFKEQ. Written as DNA, the CDR3 is TGTGCCAGCAGCCAAGGGTCGGGAGCTGGGTACAATGAGCAGTTCTTC. Translated, it gives CASSQGSGAGYNEQFF.